This T cell receptor beta chain came from a study of T cells after yellow fever vaccination. The V and J ends lost 4 bases and 6 bases respectively, with 15 bases between them. This CDR3 spans 14 amino acids. This clonotype was counted between two and nine times. TCRdb processed the 5' RACE reads anew with MiXCR; each CDR3 protein has one entry. This sample carries roughly 340,000 distinct CDR3 sequences, around 4.1% of them seen once, and the ten largest clones take more than 20%. The input for sequencing was PBMCs, taken 5 days after the yellow fever booster vaccination. This clonotype originated in a man between 18 and 29 years old who received the YFV17D yellow fever vaccine. This sequence joins TRBV12-3 or TRBV12-4 and TRBJ1-1; tentatively, D is TRBD1 (6 bases). CDR3 sequence reads: CASSSQGYRAEAFF. The CDR3 DNA follows: TGTGCCAGCAGTTCCCAGGGGTATCGAGCTGAAGCTTTCTTT.